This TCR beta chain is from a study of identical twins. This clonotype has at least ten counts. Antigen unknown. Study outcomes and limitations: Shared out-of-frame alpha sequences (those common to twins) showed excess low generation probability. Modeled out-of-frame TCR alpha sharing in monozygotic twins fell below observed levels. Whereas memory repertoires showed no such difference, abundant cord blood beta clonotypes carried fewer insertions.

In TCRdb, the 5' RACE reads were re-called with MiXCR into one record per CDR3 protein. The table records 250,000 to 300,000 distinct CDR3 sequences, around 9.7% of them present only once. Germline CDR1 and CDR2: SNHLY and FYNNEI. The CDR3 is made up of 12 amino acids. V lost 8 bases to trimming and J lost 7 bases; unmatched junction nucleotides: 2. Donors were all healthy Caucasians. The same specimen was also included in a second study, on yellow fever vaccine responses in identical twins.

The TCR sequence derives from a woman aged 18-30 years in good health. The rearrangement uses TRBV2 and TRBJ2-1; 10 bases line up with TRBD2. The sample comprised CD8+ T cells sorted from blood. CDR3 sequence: CASLAGENEQFF. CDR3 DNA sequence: TGTGCCAGCCTAGCGGGAGAAAATGAGCAGTTCTTC.